Following are 22 T cell receptor beta chains from one sample sequenced in a study of post-analysis software for immune sequencing data. Study observations and caveats: Controls showed lower frequencies than patients for five TRBV segments, and TRBV5-6, TRBV5-1 and TRBV20-1 were among these.

Included in the TCR beta cDNA libraries were unique molecular identifiers. Via MiXCR, TCRdb re-called the PCR reads, giving one row per CDR3 protein. The top ten hold under 5.5% of the sample, which has approximately 260,000 distinct CDR3 sequences, 35% to 40% seen once. What these receptors recognize is not known. Source material: blood. The receptors shown here come from a girl aged 10 to 17 with multiple sclerosis.

This chain connects TRBV15 to TRBJ2-7, with D perhaps matching TRBD1 (6 bases). This CDR3 has 15 residues. CDR1 is LNHNV, CDR2 YYDKDF, per germline (reference sequence). The ends were cut back, 0 bases at V and 5 bases at J, with 14 bases in the middle. In DNA form, the CDR3 reads TGTGCCACCAGCAGAGATGCGGCAGGGGCGCACGAGCAGTACTTC. Translated: CATSRDAAGAHEQYF.

This clonotype was observed at least ten times. This chain links TRBV12-3 or TRBV12-4 with TRBJ2-4; 7 bases fit TRBD2. There are 14 residues in the CDR3. V lost 1 base and J lost 6; bases outside the gene matches: 3. CDR3 protein: CASSLEGGPNIQYF. In DNA, the CDR3 is TGTGCCAGCAGTTTAGAGGGAGGGCCAAACATTCAGTACTTC.

This clonotype appeared many times. The rearrangement links TRBV12-3 or TRBV12-4 to TRBJ1-1; D not resolved. The CDR3 extends over 11 amino acids. V gave up 3 bases and J gave up 7 bases, with 6 bases separating them. CDR3 sequence reads: CASSFLYEAFF. The CDR3 nucleotides are TGTGCCAGCAGTTTCCTCTATGAAGCTTTCTTT.

The CDR3 nucleotides are TGCAGCGCCCCTGGGGACAGAATTAACTATGGCTACACCTTC. This codes for CSAPGDRINYGYTF. The chain uses TRBV29-1 and TRBJ1-2; 7 bases line up with TRBD1. The CDR3 is 14 amino acids. Germline assignment: CDR1 SQVTM and CDR2 ANQGSEA. Trimming cost V 7 bases and J 1 base; bases outside gene matches: 9.

This clonotype was detected once. This rearrangement joins TRBV7-2 to TRBJ1-6; D not certain. This CDR3 contains 12 residues. From germline, CDR1 is SGHTA and CDR2 FQGNSA. V dropped 5 bases and J dropped 7 bases, with 6 bases sitting between them. CDR3 in DNA: TGTGCCAGCAGCCCCGTCAATTCACCCCTCCACTTT. Its protein product is CASSPVNSPLHF.

As to this clonotype: Possible read error: a much larger clone is one base away. The chain has TRBV12-3 or TRBV12-4 and TRBJ2-1, with D perhaps matching TRBD1 (5 bases). Trimming left V 5 bases short and J 13 bases short, with 15 bases between. The CDR3 length is 12 residues. CDR3 loop: CASSEGDRVQFF. CDR3 DNA sequence: TGTGCCAGCAGTGAAGGGGATCGGGTCCAGTTCTTC.

V and J are TRBV7-2 and TRBJ2-4, with D possibly called TRBD1 or TRBD2 (5 bases each). Matching the DNA end better, TRBJ2-5 makes the J call doubtful. The CDR3 length is 15 residues. Germline V gives CDR1 SGHTA, CDR2 FQGNSA. CDR3 nucleotide sequence: TGTGCCAGCAGCTCGGGGACGCGGGTCCAAGAGACCCAGTACTTC. Protein sequence: CASSSGTRVQETQYF.

This clonotype has at least ten counts. J is TRBJ1-2 and V is TRBV6-5, with 7 nucleotides matching TRBD1. Unmatched junction bases numbered 9, after V lost 6 bases and J lost 5 bases. The germline gives CDR1 MNHEY, CDR2 SVGAGI. The CDR3 runs to 14 residues. This CDR3 is CASSRDRAPYGYTF. CDR3 nucleotides: TGTGCCAGCAGCCGGGACAGAGCGCCTTATGGCTACACCTTC.

This chain joins TRBV7-8 and TRBJ2-2; TRBD2 is a possible D gene (6 bases). Germline-derived CDR1 and CDR2 are SGHVS and FQNEAQ. There are 17 residues in the CDR3. V dropped 5 bases and J dropped 4 bases, with 20 bases sitting between them. The CDR3 DNA follows: TGTGCCAGCAGCCGAGTTGGGCTAGCGCGGGGCACCGGGGAGCTGTTTTTT. As protein: CASSRVGLARGTGELFF. The entire variable domain, with the rest obtained from reference TRBV7-8 and TRBJ2-2, is as follows: GAGVSQSPRYKVAKRGQDVALRCDPISGHVSLFWYQQALGQGPEFLTYFQNEAQLDKSGLPSDRFFAERPEGSVSTLKIQRTQQEDSAVYLCASSRVGLARGTGELFFGEGSRLTVL.

V is TRBV29-1 and J is TRBJ2-2; 7 bases are shared with TRBD2. The ends lost 7 bases at V and 1 base at J; junction bases unmatched: 6. The CDR3 runs to 14 residues. Germline V gene sequence: CDR1 SQVTM, CDR2 ANQGSEA. CDR3 loop: CSASIAGNTGELFF. The CDR3 DNA reads TGCAGCGCCTCAATAGCGGGGAACACCGGGGAGCTGTTTTTT.

As concerns this clonotype: One base away lies a much larger clone, so this may be a sequencing read error. The chain carries TRBV20-1 and TRBJ1-2; no clear D. This CDR3 spans 13 amino acids. With 5 bases removed from V and 5 bases from J, the gap between germline ends came to 15 bases. The germline gives CDR1 DFQATT, CDR2 SNEGSKA (reference sequence). The CDR3 protein is CSAVRPGRYGYTF. The CDR3 nucleotides read TGCAGTGCTGTCCGTCCGGGGAGATATGGCTACACCTTC.

This chain links TRBV20-1 with TRBJ2-1; 13 positions match TRBD2. Germline trimming cut 2 bases from V and 4 bases from J; bases unmatched to any gene: 5. The germline V gene has CDR1 DFQATT and CDR2 SNEGSKA (reference sequence). The CDR3 sequence is 16 residues long. The CDR3 bases are TGCAGTGCTAGAAGACTAGCGGGGGGCCTTTACAATGAGCAGTTCTTC. Its translation is CSARRLAGGLYNEQFF.

This clonotype was detected only once. J is TRBJ2-1 and V is TRBV12-3 or TRBV12-4, with 14 nucleotides matching TRBD2. After removal of 5 bases from V and 8 bases from J, the junction contained 11 bases not matched to a gene. The CDR3 is made up of 17 amino acids. The CDR3 sequence: CASSPRTSGGPRDEQFF. In DNA, the CDR3 is TGTGCCAGCAGTCCCCGGACTAGCGGGGGGCCAAGGGATGAGCAGTTCTTC.

The V gene is TRBV10-3, the J gene TRBJ1-1; D perhaps matches TRBD1 (6 bases). Trimming stripped 0 bases from V and 8 bases from J, with 7 bases between. This CDR3 has 12 residues. Germline CDR1 ENHRY, CDR2 SYGVKD. CDR3 residues: CAISESGQEAFF. The CDR3 bases are TGTGCCATCAGTGAGTCTGGACAGGAAGCTTTCTTT.

A few counts support this clonotype. The CDR3: CASRPRQLVDSPLHF. DNA for the CDR3: TGTGCCAGCAGACCTAGACAGTTGGTGGATTCACCCCTCCACTTT. The V call is TRBV28, the J call TRBJ1-6; possibly TRBD1 for D (5 bases). CDR3 size: 15 residues. The V gene lost 6 bases and the J gene lost 8 bases, with 17 bases spanning the gap. CDR1 is MDHEN, CDR2 SYDVKM, per germline.

There are many counts of this clonotype. The rearrangement uses TRBV10-3 and TRBJ2-7; D perhaps matches TRBD1 (6 bases). Germline V gene sequence: CDR1 ENHRY, CDR2 SYGVKD. The CDR3 contains 13 residues. The V end was cut by 2 bases, the J end by 9 bases, with 14 bases between. The CDR3 region is CAISELYREGQYF. For the CDR3, the DNA is TGTGCCATCAGTGAGCTATACAGGGAAGGGCAGTACTTC.

This clonotype has a handful of counts. The CDR3 protein is CATSRVAASGPRFRSTEAFF. The DNA for the CDR3 is TGTGCCACCAGCAGAGTAGCGGCCAGCGGCCCGCGGTTCAGGAGCACTGAAGCTTTCTTT. The chain combines TRBV15 with TRBJ1-1; no reliable D call. CDR3 length: 20 amino acids. Germline V gene lookup returns CDR1 LNHNV and CDR2 YYDKDF (reference sequence). The ends were cut back, 1 base at V and 4 bases at J, with 28 bases in the middle.

The rearrangement joins TRBV29-1 to TRBJ1-2; D possibly corresponds to TRBD1 (5 bases). The CDR3 spans 12 residues. The germline V and J ends were trimmed by 7 bases and 3 bases, with 12 bases remaining between them. Germline V gives CDR1 SQVTM, CDR2 ANQGSEA. The CDR3 loop reads CSAGRGDYGYTF. The CDR3 DNA is TGCAGCGCTGGTAGGGGTGACTATGGCTACACCTTC.

This sequence joins TRBV14 and TRBJ2-7, with D possibly being TRBD1 or TRBD2 (5 bases each). Germline V CDR1 and CDR2: SGHDN, FVKESK. The CDR3 is made up of 14 amino acids. V was cut by 5 bases and J by 4 bases, with 15 bases left in between. The CDR3 nucleotides are TGTGCCAGCAGCTCAGAGGGGTCGCGTTACGAGCAGTACTTC. The encoded protein is CASSSEGSRYEQYF.

This clonotype showed up many times. V is TRBV20-1 and J is TRBJ2-1; D call uncertain. Deletions cut 2 bases from V and 6 bases from J, with 14 bases between. Germline V gene sequence: CDR1 DFQATT, CDR2 SNEGSKA (reference sequence). The CDR3 has 14 residues. The CDR3 DNA reads TGCAGTGCTAGATCGATACGATCCGCCAATGAGCAGTTCTTC. Translating it yields CSARSIRSANEQFF.

To note about this clonotype: A clone one base away is much larger, so this may be a read error. The rearrangement uses TRBV20-1 and TRBJ1-5; 7 bases match TRBD1. This CDR3 is 17 amino acids long. V was pared by 0 bases and J by 11 bases, with 19 bases of the junction left unmatched. CDR1 is DFQATT and CDR2 is SNEGSKA in the germline V gene (reference sequence). In DNA form, the CDR3 reads TGCAGTGCTAGAGATCTTTTCTGGGGGCAGGGGGAAACGGCCCAGCATTTT. Residues: CSARDLFWGQGETAQHF.

This clonotype has a count of ten or more. This chain joins TRBV2 and TRBJ2-1; 8 nucleotides line up with TRBD1. CDR3 length: 15 amino acids. Germline V lookup: CDR1 SNHLY, CDR2 FYNNEI. V trimming: 4 bases; J trimming: 5 bases; junction bases outside the gene matches: 7. CDR3 amino acids: CASSGRTGKNNEQFF. CDR3 nucleotides: TGTGCCAGCAGTGGGAGGACAGGGAAAAACAATGAGCAGTTCTTC.